This TCR beta chain appears in the sequencing data of a study of T cells in Graves' hyperthyroidism and ophthalmopathy. In germline, CDR1 is DFQATT, CDR2 SNEGSKA (reference sequence). V was pared by 3 bases and J by 5 bases, with 7 bases of the junction left unmatched. The CDR3 totals 14 residues. There were TCR beta CDR3 regions amplified from RNA transcripts. HTBI primers were the set used in a first-round RT-PCR of the TCR CDR3. TCRdb ran MiXCR on the multiplex PCR reads and lists one entry per CDR3 protein. The repertoire holds approximately 370,000 distinct CDR3 sequences, with just under 15% as singletons.

Material for sequencing was blood. The chain combines TRBV20-1 with TRBJ1-5; 7 bases agree with TRBD1. The origin of this receptor is a woman in her 30s with Graves' hyperthyroidism. The CDR3 spells CSARGDRDYQPQHF. In DNA form, the CDR3 reads TGCAGTGCTAGGGGAGACAGGGATTATCAGCCCCAGCATTTT.